Listed below are T cell receptor beta chains from one sample, sequenced in a study of blood T cell repertoires in COVID-19. Sequenced by immunoSEQ multiplex PCR; TCRdb stores in-frame clones only, minus some. In the table there are some 120,000 clones, about 88% of which are singletons. The sequenced sample consisted of peripheral blood. These TCRs come from a human donor in a cohort sampled during active COVID-19. Both conserved end residues are part of each CDR3. Fields, in order: V gene, CDR3 length, D gene, J gene, clone size, CDR3 DNA, CDR3 protein. A D gene is named only where the DNA matches it firmly. Where a row states a size, it is once, few, many or the class of an expanded clone; other rows omit it.

v_gene: TRBV6-5; len: 13; d_gene: -; j_gene: TRBJ1-2; abundance: few; CDR3nt: TGTGCCAGCAGTTACGGGGCAGACTATGGCTACACCTTC; CDR3aa: CASSYGADYGYTF
v_gene: TRBV6-1; len: 15; d_gene: -; j_gene: TRBJ1-1; abundance: -; CDR3nt: TGTGCCAGCAGTGAAGAAACAGGTGTTGGGACTGAAGCTTTCTTT; CDR3aa: CASSEETGVGTEAFF
v_gene: TRBV5-1; len: 14; d_gene: -; j_gene: TRBJ1-1; abundance: -; CDR3nt: TGCGCCAGCAGCAGGTCTATCAGGGAAACTGAAGCTTTCTTT; CDR3aa: CASSRSIRETEAFF
v_gene: TRBV7-2; len: 13; d_gene: TRBD1; j_gene: TRBJ2-7; abundance: -; CDR3nt: TGTGCCAGCAGCCTAAAGACAGGGTACGAGCAGTACTTC; CDR3aa: CASSLKTGYEQYF
v_gene: TRBV19; len: 14; d_gene: -; j_gene: TRBJ1-3; abundance: -; CDR3nt: TGTGCCAGTACGCGTGCCACCTCTGGAAACACCATATATTTT; CDR3aa: CASTRATSGNTIYF
v_gene: TRBV27; len: 17; d_gene: TRBD1; j_gene: TRBJ1-1; abundance: -; CDR3nt: TGTGCCAGCAGTTTATGGGGACAGGGGGCGTTGAACACTGAAGCTTTCTTT; CDR3aa: CASSLWGQGALNTEAFF
v_gene: TRBV3-1/TRBV3-2; len: 13; d_gene: TRBD2; j_gene: TRBJ2-7; abundance: -; CDR3nt: TGTGCCAGCAGCCAAGGCCTAGCGGGGAGCGGGTACTTC; CDR3aa: CASSQGLAGSGYF
v_gene: TRBV5-4; len: 15; d_gene: TRBD1; j_gene: TRBJ2-3; abundance: -; CDR3nt: TGTGCCAGCAGCTTCACCGGGACAGGGTTGGATACGCAGTATTTT; CDR3aa: CASSFTGTGLDTQYF
v_gene: TRBV25-1; len: 15; d_gene: TRBD1; j_gene: TRBJ1-1; abundance: -; CDR3nt: TGTGCCAGCAGTGGACGACAGGGGAGATACGGTGAAGCTTTCTTT; CDR3aa: CASSGRQGRYGEAFF
v_gene: TRBV5-6; len: 13; d_gene: -; j_gene: TRBJ2-2; abundance: -; CDR3nt: TGTGCCAGCAGCCTGGGCAGCACCGGGGAGCTGTTTTTT; CDR3aa: CASSLGSTGELFF
v_gene: TRBV5-1; len: 14; d_gene: TRBD1; j_gene: TRBJ2-7; abundance: -; CDR3nt: TGCGCCAGCAGACTTTTGGGACAGTCCTACGAGCAGTACTTC; CDR3aa: CASRLLGQSYEQYF
v_gene: TRBV19; len: 10; d_gene: -; j_gene: TRBJ2-3; abundance: once; CDR3nt: TGTGCCAGAAAGCCGGATACGCAGTATTTT; CDR3aa: CARKPDTQYF
v_gene: TRBV28; len: 13; d_gene: -; j_gene: TRBJ2-3; abundance: -; CDR3nt: TGTGCCAGCAGATATCCTAGCACAGATACGCAGTATTTT; CDR3aa: CASRYPSTDTQYF
v_gene: TRBV5-1; len: 16; d_gene: TRBD1; j_gene: TRBJ2-6; abundance: once; CDR3nt: TGCGCCAGCAGCTCTACAGGGGGCTCTGGGGCCAACGTCCTGACTTTC; CDR3aa: CASSSTGGSGANVLTF
v_gene: TRBV6-4; len: 15; d_gene: TRBD1; j_gene: TRBJ2-2; abundance: -; CDR3nt: TGTGCCAGCAGTCCCGGGACAGGGGGCACCGGGGAGCTGTTTTTT; CDR3aa: CASSPGTGGTGELFF